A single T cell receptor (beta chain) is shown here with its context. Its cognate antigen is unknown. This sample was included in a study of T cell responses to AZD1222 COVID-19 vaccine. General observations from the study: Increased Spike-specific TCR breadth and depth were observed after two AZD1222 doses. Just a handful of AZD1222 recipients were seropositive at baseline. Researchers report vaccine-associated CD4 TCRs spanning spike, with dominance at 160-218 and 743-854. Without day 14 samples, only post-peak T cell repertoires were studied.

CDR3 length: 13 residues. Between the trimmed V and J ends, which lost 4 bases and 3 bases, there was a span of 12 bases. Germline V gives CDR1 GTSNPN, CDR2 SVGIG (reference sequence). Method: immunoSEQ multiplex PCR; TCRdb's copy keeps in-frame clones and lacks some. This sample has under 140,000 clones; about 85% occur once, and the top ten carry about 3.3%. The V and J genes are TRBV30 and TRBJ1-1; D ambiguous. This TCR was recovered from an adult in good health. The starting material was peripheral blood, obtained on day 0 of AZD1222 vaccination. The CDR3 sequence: CAWNPGRDTEAFF. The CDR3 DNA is TGTGCCTGGAATCCGGGTAGGGACACTGAAGCTTTCTTT.